This T cell receptor (beta chain) came from a study of control samples from healthy donors and cancer patients. Clones were read by immunoSEQ multiplex PCR, and TCRdb kept only the in-frame ones, dropping some. The sample contains roughly 200,000 clones, approximately 95% of which appear only once. CDR3 length: 14 amino acids. The germline V gene has CDR1 ENHRY and CDR2 SYGVKD. V lost 3 bases to trimming and J lost 7 bases; unmatched junction nucleotides: 5. The sequence came from a man in his late teens or twenties in good health. Sequencing was carried out using blood. V is TRBV10-3 and J is TRBJ2-1; 8 bases line up with TRBD2. CDR3 in DNA: TGTGCCATCAGTGAAGGGGGACTAGTTAATGAGCAGTTCTTC. Translating it yields CAISEGGLVNEQFF.